This T cell receptor beta chain stems from a study of post-analysis software for immune sequencing data (dated by TCRdb to the mid-2010s). About the full investigation: The recorded disease courses included relapsing-remitting, secondary progressive and progressive-relapsing multiple sclerosis, and some patients had no subtype annotation. Patient repertoires were compared against ten to twelve previously published healthy control repertoires from donors aged about 6 to 25 years. A subset of samples was prepared in parallel using single-end sample barcoding, then pooled and co-amplified after Illumina adapter ligation. Overall study outcomes, separate from this receptor: Significantly higher frequencies in patients than in controls were found for about five TRBV segments, including TRBV5-6, TRBV5-1 and TRBV20-1. Compared with controls, multiple sclerosis patients had significantly lower normalized Chao1 diversity, a finding suggesting substantial peripheral T-cell clonal expansion. When samples were clustered directly using the F measure, samples prepared in the same batch co-clustered strongly, which prompted a batch-effect correction. The control group was slightly older than the multiple sclerosis patient group.

The protocol used for the library was PCR. The instrument was an Illumina HiSeq 2500. To reduce PCR and sequencing biases, unique molecular identifiers were built into the TCR beta cDNA libraries. Roughly 500,000 cDNA molecules were obtained per 1 to 10 million input T cells, so each molecule approximated one T cell. The patient libraries were prepared and sequenced using the same protocol as the earlier healthy control dataset. Samples belonging to the same batch were prepared together, multiplexed and sequenced on a shared HiSeq lane. The study's processing was this. MIGEC was used to process the raw barcoded reads, and molecular identifier groups with only a single read were discarded before consensus assembly and CDR3 extraction. Clonotype tables were post-analysed with VDJtools, normalizing diversity by down-sampling all datasets to the smallest sample size. In repertoire overlap clustering, CDR3 amino acid sequences, but not nucleotide sequences, were matched to correct batch-related cross-sample contamination. In-frame beta chains were kept once TCRdb had trimmed the public reads at Q25 with fastp and called clones with MiXCR. Each entry is one CDR3 protein sequence, shown with its most common DNA and genes. Here the V and J calls rest on TCRdb's processing, not on the authors' analysis. For this sample there are 550,000 to 700,000 distinct CDR3 sequences; around 47% appear just once. The ten largest clones capture approximately 1.7% of the sample.

Comments on this clonotype: Its antigen remains undetermined. One junction end does not reproduce the germline sequence, and a read error may be involved.

To demonstrate the VDJtools post-analysis software, the study profiled TCR beta repertoires from the peripheral blood of about 13 young patients with multiple sclerosis. The multiple sclerosis patients were children and adolescents ranging in age from roughly 6 to 15 years. The germline V gene provides CDR1 MGHRA and CDR2 YSYEKL. The CDR3 goes from the cysteine to the phenylalanine over 14 residues. Just the 42-base CDR3 DNA is kept, in frame starting at base 1. Sequencing input: blood. The source is a girl between 10 and 17 years old with multiple sclerosis. The V and J genes are TRBV4-1 and TRBJ1-2; TRBD1 agrees with 9 junctional bases. CDR3 reads: CASGHRTGAYGYTF. The DNA sequence is as follows: TGCGCCAGCGGCCACCGGACAGGGGCCTATGGCTACACCTTC.